Listed below are T cell receptor beta chains from one sample, sequenced in a study of shared clonotypes between healthy human individuals. Profiled with immunoSEQ multiplex PCR; TCRdb holds only in-frame clones, not every one. The sample carries roughly 1,000,000 clones, around 82% recorded once. The source material was memory CD4+ T cells from PBMCs. The origin of the receptors is a young man in good health. Some clones in this sample may be carry-over from other donors' samples. Each CDR3 is given with its conserved first and last residue. D genes are given only for firm matches. Size is omitted from some rows. Given values are once, few, many or a class for expanded clones.

NA TRBJ2-7 TRBV4-2 NA TGTGCCAGCAGCCAAGATGGGGTAGAGCAGTACTTC CASSQDGVEQYF
TRBD2 TRBJ2-1 TRBV5-1 NA TGCGCCAGCAGCTTGGCTAGCGGGAGTGGGTACAATGAGCAGTTCTTC CASSLASGSGYNEQFF
TRBD1 TRBJ1-1 TRBV28 NA TGTGCCAGCAGTTTATCTCCGTTATTATCGACAGGGAAGGGCACTGAAGCTTTCTTT CASSLSPLLSTGKGTEAFF
NA TRBJ2-7 TRBV5-1 NA TGCGCCAGCAGCTTGGCGAATACAGGCAGCTACGAGCAGTACTTC CASSLANTGSYEQYF
NA TRBJ2-1 TRBV9 NA TGTGCCAGCAGCGTAGGTCCCCAGAACGATGAGCAGTTCTTC CASSVGPQNDEQFF
NA TRBJ2-5 TRBV4-3 NA TGCGCCAGCAGCCAAGACTCACACACGGAGACCCAGTACTTC CASSQDSHTETQYF
TRBD2 TRBJ2-3 TRBV2 NA TGTGCCAGCAACCTAGCGGGAGATGAGGGCACAGATACGCAGTATTTT CASNLAGDEGTDTQYF
NA TRBJ1-3 TRBV18 NA TGTGCCAGCTCATCGGTGGGAAACACCATATATTTT CASSSVGNTIYF
NA TRBJ1-5 TRBV7-2 NA TGTGCCAGCAGCTTAGAGAGGGGGGAGCGACCCCAGCATTTT CASSLERGERPQHF
NA TRBJ1-2 TRBV9 NA TGTGCCAGCAGCCCAGTCACGCGGGTGGACTATGGCTACACCTTC CASSPVTRVDYGYTF
NA TRBJ2-3 TRBV18 few TGTGCCAGCTCACCTTCAGTATCCGACAACACAGATACGCAGTATTTT CASSPSVSDNTDTQYF
NA TRBJ2-3 TRBV7-2 once TGTGCCAGCAGCTTAGACAGCTCCACAGATACACAGTATTTT CASSLDSSTDTQYF
NA TRBJ2-2 TRBV7-8 NA TGTGCCAGCAGCTTGGCGACTATAAACACCGGGGAGCTGTTTTTT CASSLATINTGELFF
TRBD1 TRBJ1-3 TRBV10-3 NA TGTGCCATCAGGGGACAGTTGGGAGAGAGCTCTGGAAACACCATATATTTT CAIRGQLGESSGNTIYF
NA TRBJ2-3 TRBV5-1 NA TGCGCCAGCAGCTTGGGTGGGGCCGCCACAGATACGCAGTATTTT CASSLGGAATDTQYF
TRBD2 TRBJ2-7 TRBV7-2 once TGTGCCAGCAACCCTGGGAGGGCCCCCTACGAGCAGTACTTC CASNPGRAPYEQYF
TRBD1 TRBJ2-5 TRBV27 NA TGTGCCAGCAGAGTGATAGGGACAGGGGAAGAGACCCAGTACTTC CASRVIGTGEETQYF
NA TRBJ2-2 TRBV5-1 NA TGCGCCAGCAGCTTGCTCGGAATTGGCACCGGGGAGCTGTTTTTT CASSLLGIGTGELFF
NA TRBJ1-1 TRBV28 NA TGTGCCAGCAGTTTGAGGACCCTCGTCATGAACACTGAAGCTTTCTTT CASSLRTLVMNTEAFF
NA TRBJ1-1 TRBV28 NA TGTGCCAGCCGTAAGGGTGTGGGGCAGCCCATGAACACTGAAGCTTTCTTT CASRKGVGQPMNTEAFF
TRBD2 TRBJ2-3 TRBV11-2 NA TGTGCCAGCAGCCGGGGGACTAGCGGGAGGGCCCCAGATACGCAGTATTTT CASSRGTSGRAPDTQYF
NA TRBJ1-1 TRBV18 NA TGTGCCAGCTCACCACCGGACCCGGCAGGAGAGAACACTGAAGCTTTCTTT CASSPPDPAGENTEAFF
TRBD2 TRBJ2-7 TRBV7-2 few TGTGCCAGCAGCCCGTGGGGTAGCGGGGCTACCTACGAGCAGTACTTC CASSPWGSGATYEQYF
NA TRBJ1-2 TRBV9 NA TGTGCCAGCAGCCCTCCCCCGTGGGGTGGCTATGGCTACACCTTC CASSPPPWGGYGYTF
NA TRBJ2-2 TRBV30 many TGTGCCTCAATTCGGGGTCGGGCGGGGAACACCGGGGAGCTGTTTTTT CASIRGRAGNTGELFF
NA TRBJ2-1 TRBV6-5 NA TGTGCCAGCAGTTACTTAGGATACAATGAGCAGTTCTTC CASSYLGYNEQFF
NA TRBJ2-5 TRBV7-2 NA TGTGCCAGCAGCTGGGGAATAGGGCAAGAGACCCAGTACTTC CASSWGIGQETQYF
NA TRBJ1-2 TRBV2 few TGTGCCAGCAGCCCGGACGGCTTTAACTATGGCTACACCTTC CASSPDGFNYGYTF
NA TRBJ1-1 TRBV2 NA TGTGCCAGCAGTGACCAGCCACAGAGGAACACTGAAGCTTTCTTT CASSDQPQRNTEAFF
TRBD2 TRBJ2-5 TRBV9 NA TGTGCCAGCAGCGTAGGACTAGCGGGAAAAGAGACCCAGTACTTC CASSVGLAGKETQYF
NA TRBJ1-1 TRBV6-1 NA TGTGCCAGCAGTGAGGGGCAGGGAGCTTTCTTT CASSEGQGAFF
NA TRBJ2-5 TRBV28 NA TGTGCCAGCAGTTCTAACAGGTACCAAGAGACCCAGTACTTC CASSSNRYQETQYF
TRBD2 TRBJ2-2 TRBV12-5 NA TGTGCTAGTGGCACGACTAGCGGGACGTCTCTGGTCGGGGAGCTGTTTTTT CASGTTSGTSLVGELFF
NA TRBJ1-2 TRBV7-2 NA TGTGCCAGCAGCCCAACGAGGGAAGCTCGGGGTATGAGCTACACCTTC CASSPTREARGMSYTF
NA TRBJ2-1 TRBV5-4 NA TGTGCCAGCAGCGACAGTAACTACAATGAGCAGTTCTTC CASSDSNYNEQFF
TRBD2 TRBJ2-1 TRBV5-4 NA TGTGCCAGCAGCTTGGGTCTAGCGGGAATCGTAAATGAGCAGTTCTTC CASSLGLAGIVNEQFF
TRBD2 TRBJ2-7 TRBV7-2 NA TGTGCCAGCAGCTTAGATAGCGGGACCCTCGCCCACGAGCAGTACTTC CASSLDSGTLAHEQYF
NA TRBJ2-3 TRBV11-1 NA TGTGCCAGCAGTGCCAGCGGGCACAGCACAGATACGCAGTATTTT CASSASGHSTDTQYF
NA TRBJ2-5 TRBV13 NA TGTGCCAGCAGCTTAGGAAGTGATAGCGCACCCGAGACCCAGTACTTC CASSLGSDSAPETQYF
NA TRBJ2-2 TRBV5-1 NA TGCGCCAGCAGCTTGCGGCCAGCTCATGCGAACACCGGGGAGCTGTTTTTT CASSLRPAHANTGELFF
TRBD2 TRBJ2-7 TRBV11-3 NA TGTGCCAGCAGCCCGGGGGGGAGTATCTACGAGCAGTACTTC CASSPGGSIYEQYF
NA TRBJ1-2 TRBV15 NA TGTGCCACCAGCAGAGATCAGGGTGGCTACACCTTC CATSRDQGGYTF
NA TRBJ2-5 TRBV27 NA TGTGCCAGCAGTTTATCGGGGGCGGGGGAGACCCAGTACTTC CASSLSGAGETQYF
TRBD1 TRBJ1-2 TRBV7-9 NA TGTGCCAGCAACACCCCCGGGACAGGGTCTCCTGGCTACACCTTC CASNTPGTGSPGYTF
NA TRBJ2-1 TRBV9 few TGTGCCAGCAGCAGGGTGTACAATGAGCAGTTCTTC CASSRVYNEQFF
TRBD1 TRBJ1-3 TRBV7-9 NA TGTGCCAGCAGCTCCTATCGGGACAGCGGAAACACCATATATTTT CASSSYRDSGNTIYF
TRBD1 TRBJ2-1 TRBV6-5 few TGTGCCAGCAGTTACGGGGACAGGATCACCTACAATGAGCAGTTCTTC CASSYGDRITYNEQFF
NA TRBJ1-2 TRBV27 NA TGTGCCAGCAGTCCCCCCGGGCCCGTAGGGTATGGCTACACCTTC CASSPPGPVGYGYTF
NA TRBJ2-6 TRBV27 few TGTGCCAGCAGTTTACAACCTCCTGGGGCCAACGTCCTGACTTTC CASSLQPPGANVLTF
TRBD2 TRBJ2-7 TRBV5-1 once TGCGCCAGCAGCCCCACCTCAGCGGGAGCTCGGTACGAGCAGTACTTC CASSPTSAGARYEQYF
NA TRBJ2-1 TRBV6-5 NA TGTGCCAGCAGTTCTAGGAGAGCCACATCCTACAATGAGCAGTTCTTC CASSSRRATSYNEQFF
NA TRBJ1-3 TRBV19 once TGTGCCAGTAGTTCACTCTCCTCTGGAAACACCATATATTTT CASSSLSSGNTIYF
NA TRBJ2-3 TRBV7-8 NA TGTGCCAGCAGCTTAGTGAGGGCCAAGAGTAGTGATCGTCGCACAGATACGCAGTATTTT CASSLVRAKSSDRRTDTQYF
NA TRBJ2-2 TRBV6-5 NA TGTGCCAGCAGCCCCAGGGGCCCGGGGGGGCTGTTTTTT CASSPRGPGGLFF
TRBD2 TRBJ2-7 TRBV7-3 NA TGTGCCAGCAGCCGTATAGCGGGGGGCTCCTACGAGCAGTACTTC CASSRIAGGSYEQYF
NA TRBJ2-2 TRBV5-4 NA TGTGCCAGCAGCTTGGTGGCTAGCGCGATCTCCACCGGGGAGCTGTTTTTT CASSLVASAISTGELFF